This passage covers 18 T cell receptor beta chains from one sample sequenced in a study of cytomegalovirus exposure and HLA in healthy donors. Researchers ran the PCR with 60 Vbeta and 13 Jbeta primers. The assay was immunoSEQ multiplex PCR, and TCRdb's table has in-frame clones only and misses some. The sample has 81,000 or so clones, less than 65% seen once. What was sequenced was PBMCs. The receptors were sampled from a woman aged 25-40 years in good health and CMV-seropositive.

This sequence joins TRBV4-1 and TRBJ1-4; 7 nucleotides line up with TRBD1. Germline lookup yields CDR1 MGHRA and CDR2 YSYEKL. This CDR3 spans 14 amino acids. Unmatched junction bases numbered 5, after V lost 3 bases and J lost 7 bases. The CDR3 bases are TGCGCCAGCAGCCATTACAGGGGTAGTGAAAAACTGTTTTTT. Translated, it gives CASSHYRGSEKLFF.

This clone was picked up a small number of times. V usage is TRBV18 and J usage is TRBJ2-5; 9 bases are shared with TRBD1. CDR1 is KGHSH, CDR2 LQKENI, per germline. The CDR3 spans 15 residues. V was pared by 2 bases and J by 5 bases, with 6 bases of the junction left unmatched. CDR3 DNA sequence: TGTGCCAGCTCACCAAACAGGGGGCCTGTGGAGACCCAGTACTTC. Residues: CASSPNRGPVETQYF.

V is TRBV5-1 and J is TRBJ2-3, with TRBD1 matching 11 bases. The CDR3 is 15 amino acids. After removal of 4 bases from V and 4 bases from J, the junction contained 5 bases not matched to a gene. Germline V gene sequence: CDR1 SGHRS, CDR2 YFSETQ. This CDR3 reads CASSAGQGDADTQYF. The CDR3 DNA follows: TGCGCCAGCAGCGCGGGACAGGGGGACGCAGATACGCAGTATTTT.

This clone was seen a few times. This CDR3 reads CASSEASDSGGTEDTQYF. The CDR3 DNA sequence: TGTGCCAGCAGTGAAGCCTCTGACAGCGGGGGTACGGAAGATACGCAGTATTTT. V usage is TRBV2 and J usage is TRBJ2-3, with 8 bases identical to TRBD2. Looked up from germline, CDR1 is SNHLY and CDR2 is FYNNEI. Unmatched junction bases numbered 13, after V lost 0 bases and J lost 5 bases. This CDR3 contains 18 residues.

This rearrangement joins TRBV18 to TRBJ2-3; the D gene is possibly TRBD2 (7 bases). CDR1 is KGHSH, CDR2 LQKENI, per germline. V lost 3 bases, J lost 5 bases, and 15 bases lay in between. This CDR3 has 15 amino acids. CDR3: CASSPLGGRKDTQYF. DNA for the CDR3: TGTGCCAGCTCACCGCTCGGGGGGCGGAAAGATACGCAGTATTTT.

A few counts support this clone. V and J are TRBV4-1 and TRBJ1-5, with D uncertain. V was trimmed by 1 base and J by 0 bases, leaving 13 bases between them. CDR3 length equals 17 residues. The germline gives CDR1 MGHRA, CDR2 YSYEKL. The CDR3 DNA is TGCGCCAGCAGCCAAGTTCCCCGGGGTCATAGCAATCAGCCCCAGCATTTT. Protein sequence: CASSQVPRGHSNQPQHF.

This clone occurred once. This sample includes further DNA sequences coding for the same CDR3. The J gene is TRBJ2-7, the V gene TRBV28; 8 bases fit TRBD2. Trimming took 5 bases from V and 2 from J; bases not matched to a gene: 5. Germline CDR1 reads MDHEN; CDR2 reads SYDVKM. CDR3 size: 14 residues. Here the CDR3 reads CASSLGGRTYEQYF. For the CDR3, the DNA is TGTGCCAGCAGTCTCGGCGGGAGGACCTACGAGCAGTACTTC.

The V and J genes are TRBV6-5 and TRBJ2-7; 9 bases are a match to TRBD2. The CDR3 runs to 14 residues. Losses at the gene ends were 7 bases for V and 7 bases for J; bases not matched to a gene: 11. In germline, CDR1 is MNHEY, CDR2 SVGAGI. Written as DNA, the CDR3 is TGTGCCAGCACCGATAGCGGGGGCCGGTGGGAGCAGTACTTC. Its protein product is CASTDSGGRWEQYF.

The chain has TRBV7-9 and TRBJ1-5; D might be TRBD1 (5 bases). Per the germline V gene, CDR1 is SEHNR and CDR2 is FQNEAQ (reference sequence). This CDR3 contains 14 residues. V lost 3 bases, J lost 7 bases, and 13 bases lay in between. CDR3 in amino acids: CASSFGGAGQPQHF. CDR3 nucleotide sequence: TGTGCCAGCAGCTTTGGGGGAGCGGGACAGCCCCAGCATTTT.

The J gene is TRBJ1-6, the V gene TRBV7-2, with a weak D call TRBD1 (6 bases). The CDR3 is 14 residues long. V lost 5 bases, J lost 9 bases, and 14 bases lay in between. The V gene's germline CDR1 is SGHTA and CDR2 FQGNSA. CDR3 sequence: CASSQGQGSSPLHF. The CDR3 DNA follows: TGTGCCAGCAGCCAGGGGCAGGGCAGTTCACCCCTCCACTTT.

The V gene is TRBV18, the J gene TRBJ2-5, with 11 bases matching TRBD1. V lost 8 bases and J lost 1; bases outside the gene matches: 3. CDR1 and CDR2 from the germline V gene are KGHSH and LQKENI. The CDR3 is 14 amino acids. The chain's CDR3 is CASGQGAIQETQYF. CDR3 sequence (DNA): TGTGCCAGCGGACAGGGGGCGATCCAAGAGACCCAGTACTTC.

This clone was counted between two and nine times. A read error may produce the germline difference seen at one junction end. This rearrangement joins TRBV4-2 to TRBJ1-2; 11 nucleotides align to TRBD1. The CDR3 covers 15 residues. Per germline, CDR1 LGHNA and CDR2 YNFKEQ. Written as DNA, the CDR3 is TGTGCCAGCAGCCAAGATGGACAGGGGGCTAGTGGCTACCCCTTC. It is translated as CASSQDGQGASGYPF.

V is TRBV27 and J is TRBJ1-2, with D unresolved. From germline, CDR1 is MNHEY and CDR2 SMNVEV (reference sequence). The CDR3 is 14 amino acids. Trimming left V 8 bases short and J 11 bases short, with 24 bases between. This chain's CDR3 is CASGNSRKLMAYTF. The CDR3 nucleotides are TGTGCCAGCGGAAACAGTCGAAAGCTTATGGCTTACACCTTC.

This rearrangement joins TRBV9 to TRBJ1-1; tentatively, D is TRBD1 (5 bases). V was trimmed by 0 bases and J by 7 bases, leaving 19 bases between them. Germline V lookup: CDR1 SGDLS, CDR2 YYNGEE. This CDR3 contains 16 residues. The chain's CDR3 is CASSVGARTGVLEAFF. The CDR3 DNA reads as TGTGCCAGCAGCGTAGGGGCCCGTACAGGAGTCCTTGAAGCTTTCTTT. The full variable domain, completed using reference TRBV9 and TRBJ1-1, is DSGVTQTPKHLITATGQRVTLRCSPRSGDLSVYWYQQSLDQGLQFLIQYYNGEERAKGNILERFSAQQFPDLHSELNLSSLELGDSALYFCASSVGARTGVLEAFFGQGTRLTVV.

This rearrangement joins TRBV4-1 to TRBJ1-4; D is unclear. CDR1 MGHRA and CDR2 YSYEKL come from the germline V gene. V was shortened by 1 base and J by 0 bases, with 9 bases between the two germline ends. This CDR3 has 16 amino acids. The CDR3 reads CASSQGRDATNEKLFF. In DNA form, the CDR3 reads TGCGCCAGCAGCCAAGGACGGGATGCAACTAATGAAAAACTGTTTTTT.

V and J are TRBV6-1 and TRBJ1-5, with 10 bases matching TRBD1. The trim removed 6 bases at V and 0 bases at J, leaving 2 bases unmatched. This CDR3 is built from 15 residues. CDR1 and CDR2 (germline): MNHNS, SASEGT. This chain's CDR3 is CASRRTGGSNQPQHF. CDR3 nucleotides: TGTGCCAGCAGAAGGACAGGGGGTAGCAATCAGCCCCAGCATTTT.

This sequence joins TRBV7-2 and TRBJ2-3, with D perhaps TRBD2 (6 bases). In germline, CDR1 is SGHTA, CDR2 FQGNSA. The V gene lost 1 base and the J gene lost 0 bases, with 8 bases spanning the gap. This CDR3 region has 15 residues. The CDR3 region has the DNA TGTGCCAGCAGCTTAGGGGGGGTCAGCACAGATACGCAGTATTTT. This sequence encodes CASSLGGVSTDTQYF.

Concerning this clone itself: One end of the junction does not line up with germline, which may come from a read error. J is TRBJ1-2 and V is TRBV7-9; 8 positions agree with TRBD1. Germline CDR1 reads SEHNR; CDR2 reads FQNEAQ (reference sequence). This CDR3 has 15 residues. Written as DNA, the CDR3 is TGTTCCAGCACCCCGTCCCAGGGGGCCAGGGGCGGCTACACCTTC. It translates to CSSTPSQGARGGYTF.